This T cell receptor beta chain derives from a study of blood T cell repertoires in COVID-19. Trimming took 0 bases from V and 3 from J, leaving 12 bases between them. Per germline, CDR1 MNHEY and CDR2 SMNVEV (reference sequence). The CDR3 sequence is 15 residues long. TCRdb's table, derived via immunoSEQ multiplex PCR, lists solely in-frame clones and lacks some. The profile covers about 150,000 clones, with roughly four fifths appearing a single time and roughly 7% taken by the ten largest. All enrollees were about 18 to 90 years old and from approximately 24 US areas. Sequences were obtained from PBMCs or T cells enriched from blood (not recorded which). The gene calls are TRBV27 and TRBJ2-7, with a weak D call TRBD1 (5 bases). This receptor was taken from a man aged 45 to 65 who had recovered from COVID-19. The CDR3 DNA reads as TGTGCCAGCAGTTTATCCCAGGGCAGGGACTACGAGCAGTACTTC. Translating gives CASSLSQGRDYEQYF.